Listed here are 28 T cell receptor beta chains from one sample, sequenced in a study of T cell repertoires in cytomegalovirus infection (dated by TCRdb to about 2019). In light of the paper, this sample's treatment or condition label describes: in vitro stimulation with specific CMV peptide epitopes to enrich CMV-specific T cells. For sequencing, an Illumina HiSeq 1500 was employed. TCRdb took the public reads, trimmed them with fastp at Q25, ran MiXCR for clone calling and kept in-frame beta chains. Identical CDR3 protein sequences are pooled into one entry, listed with their most common genes and DNA. Recorded for this sample are some 920,000 distinct CDR3 sequences; 30% to 40% of them occurred a single time. The ten largest account for around 15% of the sample. Their antigens remain unidentified. The material was cultured CD8+ T cells from PBMCs, obtained from culture after CMV antigen stimulation. The receptors here all came from a human donor in good health (CMV status not recorded). Some clones in this sample may be carry-over from other donors' samples.

The chain joins TRBV9 to TRBJ2-3, with D maybe TRBD1 (6 bases). Per germline, CDR1 SGDLS and CDR2 YYNGEE. V was shortened by 4 bases and J by 4 bases, with 16 bases between the two germline ends. The length of the CDR3 is 15 residues. The DNA of the CDR3 is TGTGCCAGCAGCACCCGACAGGCCCACCCAGATACGCAGTATTTT. It is translated as CASSTRQAHPDTQYF.

V and J are TRBV7-9 and TRBJ2-5, with a possible D match to TRBD2 (6 bases). The V end was cut by 1 base, the J end by 5 bases, with 14 bases between. In germline, CDR1 is SEHNR, CDR2 FQNEAQ (reference sequence). This CDR3 region has 15 residues. DNA of the CDR3: TGTGCCAGCAGCTTAGTTGGCAGGGAGGAGGAGACCCAGTACTTC. This sequence encodes CASSLVGREEETQYF.

V gene TRBV10-3 combines with J gene TRBJ1-3; weak D call: TRBD1 (6 bases). Trimming removed 6 bases at V and 0 bases at J, with 15 bases between. CDR1 ENHRY and CDR2 SYGVKD come from the germline V gene. The CDR3 loop spans 16 amino acids. CDR3 sequence reads: CAIRLWTESSGNTIYF. CDR3 coding DNA: TGTGCCATCAGACTTTGGACAGAGAGCTCTGGAAACACCATATATTTT.

CDR3 sequence (DNA): TGTGCCAGCAGTACCCGGGACAGGGGGAGCAATCAGCCCCAGCATTTT. Amino acids: CASSTRDRGSNQPQHF. The V and J genes are TRBV12-3 or TRBV12-4 and TRBJ1-5, with TRBD1 matching 11 bases. After removal of 5 bases from V and 1 base from J, the junction contained 4 bases not matched to a gene. The CDR3 contains 16 residues.

V is TRBV9 and J is TRBJ2-5, with D possibly TRBD1 on 5 matching bases. Germline loops: CDR1 SGDLS, CDR2 YYNGEE. This CDR3 contains 15 residues. V shed 0 bases and J shed 5 bases, with 14 bases lying between them. The CDR3 is CASSVATGRSETQYF. CDR3 in DNA: TGTGCCAGCAGCGTAGCTACAGGACGAAGCGAGACCCAGTACTTC. Complete variable domain (other parts from reference TRBV9 and TRBJ2-5): DSGVTQTPKHLITATGQRVTLRCSPRSGDLSVYWYQQSLDQGLQFLIQYYNGEERAKGNILERFSAQQFPDLHSELNLSSLELGDSALYFCASSVATGRSETQYFGPGTRLLVL.

V usage is TRBV27 and J usage is TRBJ2-1, with 9 bases matching TRBD2. This CDR3 comprises 17 residues. The ends lost 2 bases at V and 1 base at J; junction bases unmatched: 6. Germline V CDR1 and CDR2: MNHEY, SMNVEV (reference sequence). Here the CDR3 DNA reads TGTGCCAGCAGTTTAAGCATCAGCGGGGGGTCCTACAATGAGCAGTTCTTC. It codes for CASSLSISGGSYNEQFF.

Turning to this clonotype: The junction departs from the called germline gene at one end, perhaps through a read error. The rearrangement uses TRBV7-6 and TRBJ2-2, with D perhaps assigned TRBD1 or TRBD2 (5 bases each). This CDR3 region has 17 residues. The germline gives CDR1 SGHVS, CDR2 FNYEAQ. CDR3 residues: CASSSSGPRQQSGELSF. CDR3 DNA sequence: TGTGCCAGCAGCTCTTCGGGACCTCGCCAGCAGTCCGGGGAGCTGTCTTTT.

This clonotype was seen a handful of times. This rearrangement joins TRBV9 to TRBJ2-6; a weak D match, TRBD1 (5 bases). The CDR3 covers 17 residues. V lost 2 bases and J lost 0, with 12 bases in between. The germline gives CDR1 SGDLS, CDR2 YYNGEE. The CDR3 loop is CASSVWGGNSGANVLTF. For the CDR3, the DNA is TGTGCCAGCAGCGTCTGGGGCGGCAACTCTGGGGCCAACGTCCTGACTTTC.

This clonotype was detected ten times or more. The rearrangement links TRBV12-5 to TRBJ1-2; no clear D gene. This CDR3 region has 15 residues. CDR1 and CDR2 from the germline V gene are LGHNT and FRNRAP. Trimming left V 3 bases short and J 6 bases short, with 17 bases between. The CDR3 nucleotides are TGTGCTAGTGGTTTCTCTCCGGCGGAAGGCCATGGCTACACCTTC. This sequence encodes CASGFSPAEGHGYTF.

The chain carries TRBV6-6 and TRBJ2-3; D is undetermined. The germline V and J ends were trimmed by 8 bases and 4 bases, with 4 bases remaining between them. CDR3 length: 10 residues. Germline V CDR1 and CDR2: MNHNY, SVGAGI (reference sequence). CDR3 nucleotides: TGTGCCAGCGTGTCAGATACGCAGTATTTT. Translated: CASVSDTQYF.

This clonotype was detected ten times or more. The J gene is TRBJ2-1, the V gene TRBV7-9; perhaps D is TRBD1 or TRBD2 (5 bases each). The CDR3 has 11 amino acids. Trimming left V 5 bases short and J 9 bases short, with 8 bases between. CDR1 and CDR2 from the germline V gene are SEHNR and FQNEAQ (reference sequence). For the CDR3, the DNA is TGTGCCAGCAGCCTTGGGGGTGAGCAGTTCTTC. Amino acids: CASSLGGEQFF.

This clonotype has more than one count but fewer than ten. The rearrangement links TRBV7-6 to TRBJ1-3; 7 nucleotides line up with TRBD1. CDR1 is SGHVS, CDR2 FNYEAQ, per germline. This CDR3 has 15 residues. V was clipped by 4 bases and J by 4 bases; unmatched bases: 7. Here the CDR3 DNA reads TGTGCCAGCAGCTCTAAGGACAGGCTCGGAAACACCATATATTTT. Translation gives CASSSKDRLGNTIYF.

The rearrangement joins TRBV12-3 or TRBV12-4 to TRBJ2-4, with D perhaps matching TRBD1 or TRBD2 (5 bases each). Trimming left V 4 bases short and J 0 bases short, with 10 bases between. The length of the CDR3 is 15 residues. As DNA, the CDR3 is TGTGCCAGCAGTTGGGGGTACCAAGCCAAAAACATTCAGTACTTC. Its protein product is CASSWGYQAKNIQYF.

The sample holds one count of this clonotype. The chain couples TRBV6-5 to TRBJ2-5, with 7 nucleotides matching TRBD1. Germline CDR1 reads MNHEY; CDR2 reads SVGAGI. The V and J ends lost 0 bases and 3 bases, in that order; junction bases with no gene match: 1. The CDR3 is 14 residues long. CDR3 DNA sequence: TGTGCCAGCAGTTACTCTGGGACAGAAGAGACCCAGTACTTC. It yields the protein CASSYSGTEETQYF.

This clonotype was counted only a few times. This may come from a read error, since a much larger clone is one base off. The chain combines TRBV7-6 with TRBJ2-1; a weak D match, TRBD1 (6 bases). Trimming took off 2 bases at V and 7 bases at J, with 9 bases between the two ends. Per germline, CDR1 SGHVS and CDR2 FNYEAQ. CDR3 length: 13 amino acids. CDR3 in amino acids: CASSLTGRNEQFF. CDR3 sequence (DNA): TGTGCCAGCAGCTTAACAGGGCGGAATGAGCAGTTCTTC.

This clonotype was counted many times. The J gene is TRBJ2-1, the V gene TRBV3-1; 9 bases align to TRBD2. Germline assignment: CDR1 LGHDT and CDR2 YNNKEL (reference sequence). The V segment lost 1 base and the J segment 13 bases; nucleotides outside the gene matches: 14. The CDR3 length is 16 residues. The CDR3 coding sequence is TGTGCCAGCAGCCAAGTATCAGCGGGGGGCCCCGGGGGTCAGTTCTTC. This gives the protein CASSQVSAGGPGGQFF.

This clonotype was seen a few times. The chain is built from TRBV19 and TRBJ2-4, with D perhaps matching TRBD1 or TRBD2 (5 bases each). The CDR3 loop spans 14 amino acids. V was cut by 7 bases and J by 6 bases, with 16 bases left in between. Germline V gene sequence: CDR1 LNHDA, CDR2 SQIVND (reference sequence). CDR3 in amino acids: CASMGPPEGNIQYF. The CDR3, as DNA: TGTGCCAGTATGGGACCCCCTGAGGGAAACATTCAGTACTTC.

The rearrangement uses TRBV19 and TRBJ1-1; D is possibly TRBD1 (5 bases). The ends were cut back, 2 bases at V and 2 bases at J, with 12 bases in the middle. This CDR3 is built from 15 residues. Germline V gene lookup returns CDR1 LNHDA and CDR2 SQIVND (reference sequence). Here the CDR3 reads CASSISPGPNTEAFF. CDR3 DNA sequence: TGTGCCAGTAGTATATCCCCAGGGCCCAACACTGAAGCTTTCTTT.

J is TRBJ2-3 and V is TRBV5-4, with 10 bases lining up with TRBD2. V dropped 3 bases and J dropped 2; count of bases not matched to a gene: 6. The CDR3 is made up of 16 amino acids. Germline loops: CDR1 SGHNT, CDR2 YYREEE (reference sequence). CDR3 amino acids: CASSWLAGGTTDTQYF. For the CDR3, the DNA is TGTGCCAGCAGCTGGTTAGCGGGGGGTACCACAGATACGCAGTATTTT.

The rearrangement joins TRBV5-1 to TRBJ1-1, with a weak D call TRBD1 (6 bases). Deletions cut 4 bases from V and 1 base from J, with 14 bases between. Germline V gene lookup returns CDR1 SGHRS and CDR2 YFSETQ. The length of the CDR3 is 15 residues. The CDR3 spells CASSPPGGANTEAFF. The DNA of the CDR3 is TGCGCCAGCAGCCCGCCTGGGGGGGCGAACACTGAAGCTTTCTTT.

The V and J genes are TRBV2 and TRBJ1-4; D is unclear. Deletions cut 1 base from V and 7 bases from J, with 4 bases between. This CDR3 has 12 amino acids. The germline V gene has CDR1 SNHLY and CDR2 FYNNEI. This CDR3 reads CASSEEAEKLFF. The CDR3 DNA reads TGTGCCAGCAGTGAAGAGGCTGAAAAACTGTTTTTT.

This chain uses TRBV15 with TRBJ2-5; D remains ambiguous. Looked up from germline, CDR1 is LNHNV and CDR2 is YYDKDF (reference sequence). V dropped 3 bases and J dropped 3 bases, with 26 bases sitting between them. The CDR3 is 19 amino acids. CDR3 in amino acids: CATSSYVLTVGWEKETQYF. CDR3 coding DNA: TGTGCCACCAGCAGCTACGTTTTGACTGTGGGGTGGGAAAAAGAGACCCAGTACTTC.

CDR3 DNA: TGTGCCAGCAGCCCGGGGGGACAGCTAAGTGGATCCAAACTTTATGGCTACACCTTC. This sequence encodes CASSPGGQLSGSKLYGYTF. The genes are TRBV5-4 and TRBJ1-2, with TRBD1 matching 7 bases. V gave up 4 bases and J gave up 5 bases; unmatched junction bases: 23. The CDR3 is made up of 19 amino acids. CDR1 and CDR2 from the germline V gene are SGHNT and YYREEE (reference sequence).

This clonotype turned up a few times. The J gene is TRBJ2-3, the V gene TRBV6-2 or TRBV6-3; tentative D call: TRBD2 (6 bases). Germline V lookup: CDR1 MNHEY, CDR2 SVGEGT. The CDR3 spans 15 residues. Trimming stripped 2 bases from V and 2 bases from J, with 11 bases between. The CDR3 coding sequence is TGTGCCAGCAGTTACCCTCCGGGGGTCACAGATACGCAGTATTTT. This codes for CASSYPPGVTDTQYF.

The chain has TRBV7-2 and TRBJ1-6; 7 nucleotides line up with TRBD1. Losses at the gene ends were 3 bases for V and 12 bases for J; bases not matched to a gene: 20. The germline V gene has CDR1 SGHTA and CDR2 FQGNSA. The CDR3 sequence is 18 residues long. Here the CDR3 DNA reads TGTGCCAGCAGCTTTTTAACCTCGACAGGGAGAGTCCTCGGACCCCTCCACTTT. Translating it yields CASSFLTSTGRVLGPLHF.

The chain links TRBV6-5 to TRBJ2-1; 12 nucleotides align to TRBD2. J was trimmed by 0 bases and V by 6 bases; bases with no gene match: 6. Germline V lookup: CDR1 MNHEY, CDR2 SVGAGI. The CDR3 contains 17 residues. CDR3 bases: TGTGCCAGCAGAACTAGCGGGGGGCCAAGCTCCTACAATGAGCAGTTCTTC. Its protein product is CASRTSGGPSSYNEQFF.

This sequence joins TRBV7-4 and TRBJ1-4, with 8 bases aligning to TRBD1. The germline gives CDR1 SGHVT, CDR2 SQSDAQ. The CDR3 length is 16 residues. V was clipped by 11 bases and J by 4 bases; unmatched bases: 15. The CDR3 spells CAHLSGTGTNNEKLFF. CDR3 in DNA: TGTGCCCATTTATCCGGGACAGGAACTAATAATGAAAAACTGTTTTTT. The full variable domain, its missing parts supplied by reference TRBV7-4 and TRBJ1-4, is GAGVSQSPRYKVAKRGRDVALRCDSISGHVTLYWYRQTLGQGSEVLTYSQSDAQRDKSGRPSGRFSAERPERSVSTLKIQRTEQGDSAVYLCAHLSGTGTNNEKLFFGSGTQLSVL.

Comment on this clonotype: A much larger clonotype is one base distant, so this may be a read error. The missing conserved phenylalanine or tryptophan at the end of this CDR3 makes a read error likely. The chain uses TRBV6-8 and TRBJ2-3; 8 bases match TRBD2. Germline CDR1 reads MNHGY; CDR2 reads SAAAGT. The V gene end was trimmed by 0 bases and the J gene end by 4 bases; junction bases not matched to a gene: 9. The CDR3 contains 17 residues. The CDR3 coding sequence is TGTGCCAGCAGTTACTCCGGACTAGCAGCCTACCCAGATACGCAGTATTAT. Translation: CASSYSGLAAYPDTQYY.